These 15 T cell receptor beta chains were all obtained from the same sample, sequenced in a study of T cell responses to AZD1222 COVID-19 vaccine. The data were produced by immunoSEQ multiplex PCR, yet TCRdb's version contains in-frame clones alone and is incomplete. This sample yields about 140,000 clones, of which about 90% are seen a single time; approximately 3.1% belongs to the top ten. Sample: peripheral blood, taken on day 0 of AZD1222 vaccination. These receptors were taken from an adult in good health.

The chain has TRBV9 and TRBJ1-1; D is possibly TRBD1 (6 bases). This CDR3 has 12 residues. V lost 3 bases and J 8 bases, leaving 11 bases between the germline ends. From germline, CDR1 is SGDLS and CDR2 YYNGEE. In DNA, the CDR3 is TGTGCCAGCAGCGCGACTACAGGGGAAGCTTTCTTT. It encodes CASSATTGEAFF.

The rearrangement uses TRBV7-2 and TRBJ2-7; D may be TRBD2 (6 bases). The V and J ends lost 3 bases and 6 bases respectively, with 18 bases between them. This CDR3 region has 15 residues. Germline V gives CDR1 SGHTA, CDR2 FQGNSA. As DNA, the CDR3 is TGTGCCAGCAGCTTTAGGGGAGGTTTTCTTGTCGAGCAGTACTTC. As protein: CASSFRGGFLVEQYF.

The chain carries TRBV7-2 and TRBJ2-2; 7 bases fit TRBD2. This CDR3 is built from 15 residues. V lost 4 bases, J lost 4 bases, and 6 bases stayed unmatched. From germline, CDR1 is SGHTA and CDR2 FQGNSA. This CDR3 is CASSSGRVTTGELFF. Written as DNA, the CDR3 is TGTGCCAGCAGCTCAGGGAGGGTTACCACCGGGGAGCTGTTTTTT.

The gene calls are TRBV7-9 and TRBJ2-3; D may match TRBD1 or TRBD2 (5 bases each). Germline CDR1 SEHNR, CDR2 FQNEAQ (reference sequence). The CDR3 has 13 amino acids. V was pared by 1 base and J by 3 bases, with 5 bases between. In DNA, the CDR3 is TGTGCCAGCAGCTTAGGGGGGACAGATACGCAGTATTTT. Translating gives CASSLGGTDTQYF.

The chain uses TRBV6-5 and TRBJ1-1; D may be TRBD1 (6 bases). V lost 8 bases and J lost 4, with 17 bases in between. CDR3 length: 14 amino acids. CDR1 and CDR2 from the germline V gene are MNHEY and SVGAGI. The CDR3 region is CASRDINLGTEAFF. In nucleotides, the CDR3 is TGTGCCAGCCGGGACATCAATCTCGGCACTGAAGCTTTCTTT.

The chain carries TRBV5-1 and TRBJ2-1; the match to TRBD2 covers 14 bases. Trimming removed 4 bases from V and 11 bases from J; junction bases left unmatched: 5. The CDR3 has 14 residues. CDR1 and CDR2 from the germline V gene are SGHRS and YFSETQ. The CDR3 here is CASSGLAGGPKQFF. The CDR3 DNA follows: TGCGCCAGCAGCGGACTAGCGGGAGGACCTAAGCAGTTCTTC.

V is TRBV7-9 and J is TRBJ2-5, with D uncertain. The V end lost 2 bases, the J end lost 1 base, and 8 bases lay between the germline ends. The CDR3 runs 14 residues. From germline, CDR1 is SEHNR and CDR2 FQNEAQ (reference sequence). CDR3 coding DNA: TGTGCCAGCAGCTTACATGCAGTCCAAGAGACCCAGTACTTC. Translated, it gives CASSLHAVQETQYF.

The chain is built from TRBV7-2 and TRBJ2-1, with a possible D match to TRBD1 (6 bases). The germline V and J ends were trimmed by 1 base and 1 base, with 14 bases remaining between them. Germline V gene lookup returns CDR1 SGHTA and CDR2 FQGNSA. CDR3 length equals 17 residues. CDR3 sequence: CASSLVHIQGSYNEQFF. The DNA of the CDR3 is TGTGCCAGCAGCTTAGTCCACATACAGGGATCCTACAATGAGCAGTTCTTC.

The CDR3 coding sequence is TGTGCCAGCAGTCAACCTATGGACGGGACCGGGGAGCTGTTTTTT. The encoded protein is CASSQPMDGTGELFF. The chain has TRBV6-2 or TRBV6-3 and TRBJ2-2, with D unclear. CDR1 MNHEY and CDR2 SVGEGT come from the germline V gene. V was shortened by 5 bases and J by 5 bases, with 15 bases between the two germline ends. This CDR3 has 15 amino acids.

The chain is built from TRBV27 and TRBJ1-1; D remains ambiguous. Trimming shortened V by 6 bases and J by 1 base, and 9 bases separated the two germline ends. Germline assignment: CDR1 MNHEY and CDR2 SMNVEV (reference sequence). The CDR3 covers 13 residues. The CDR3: CASSLRGNTEAFF. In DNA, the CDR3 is TGTGCCAGCAGCCTTCGAGGGAACACTGAAGCTTTCTTT.

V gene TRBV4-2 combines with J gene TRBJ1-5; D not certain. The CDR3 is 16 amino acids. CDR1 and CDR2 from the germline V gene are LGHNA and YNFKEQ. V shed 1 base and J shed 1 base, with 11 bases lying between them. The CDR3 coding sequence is TGTGCCAGCAGCCAAGGCGGAGGGTCCAGCAATCAGCCCCAGCATTTT. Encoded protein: CASSQGGGSSNQPQHF.

The CDR3 spells CASSYTSSNYGYTF. CDR3 DNA sequence: TGTGCCAGCAGTTACACGTCATCTAACTATGGCTACACCTTC. The chain employs TRBV28 and TRBJ1-2, with D hard to call. The germline V gene encodes CDR1 MDHEN and CDR2 SYDVKM. V dropped 4 bases and J dropped 0 bases, with 9 bases sitting between them. This CDR3 spans 14 amino acids.

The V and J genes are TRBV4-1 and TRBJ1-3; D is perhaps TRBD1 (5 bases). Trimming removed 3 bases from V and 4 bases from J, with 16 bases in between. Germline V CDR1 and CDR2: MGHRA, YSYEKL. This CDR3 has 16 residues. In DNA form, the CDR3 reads TGCGCCAGCAGCCACCCGGGACGGGAATCCGGAAACACCATATATTTT. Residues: CASSHPGRESGNTIYF.

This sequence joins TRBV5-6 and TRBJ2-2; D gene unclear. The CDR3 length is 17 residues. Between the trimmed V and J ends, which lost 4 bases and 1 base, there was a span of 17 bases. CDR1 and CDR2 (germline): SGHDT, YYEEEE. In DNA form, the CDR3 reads TGTGCCAGCAGCGCTCCCGGTAGGTGGGGGAACACCGGGGAGCTGTTTTTT. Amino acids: CASSAPGRWGNTGELFF.

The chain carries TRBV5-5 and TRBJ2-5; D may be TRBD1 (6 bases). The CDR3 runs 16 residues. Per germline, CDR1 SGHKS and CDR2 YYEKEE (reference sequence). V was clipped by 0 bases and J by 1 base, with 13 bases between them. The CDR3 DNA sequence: TGTGCCAGCAGCTTGGCAAGGCAGGGGCCCCAAGAGACCCAGTACTTC. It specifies CASSLARQGPQETQYF.